Presented here are 20 T cell receptor beta chains from one specimen sequenced in a study of blood T cell repertoires in COVID-19. Repertoires were generated with immunoSEQ multiplex PCR, while TCRdb's copy carries only in-frame clones and drops some. The top ten hold 20% to 25% of the sample, which has roughly 71,000 clones, roughly 85% seen once. Sequenced input: peripheral blood. The receptors were sampled from a man between 45 and 60 years old with acute or convalescent COVID-19.

The chain couples TRBV3-1 (or the pseudogene TRBV3-2) to TRBJ1-6; TRBD1 aligns across 8 bases. CDR1 and CDR2 from the germline V gene are LGHDT and YNNKEL (reference sequence). This CDR3 has 12 residues. After removal of 6 bases from V and 9 bases from J, the junction contained 1 base not matched to a gene. CDR3 loop: CASRDRASPLHF. Here the CDR3 DNA reads TGTGCCAGCAGGGACAGGGCTTCACCCCTCCACTTT.

The chain employs TRBV20-1 and TRBJ2-7, with D possibly matching TRBD2 (6 bases). The CDR3 spans 14 residues. V was clipped by 3 bases and J by 7 bases, with 19 bases between them. CDR1 and CDR2 from the germline V gene are DFQATT and SNEGSKA (reference sequence). The CDR3 nucleotides read TGCAGTGCTAGTTACGCTGTCGGACTAAGTGAGCAGTACTTC. Translated, it gives CSASYAVGLSEQYF.

The chain combines TRBV7-9 with TRBJ2-3; D is ambiguous. Trimming removed 1 base at V and 2 bases at J, with 10 bases between. Germline CDR1 reads SEHNR; CDR2 reads FQNEAQ (reference sequence). The CDR3 extends over 15 amino acids. For the CDR3, the DNA is TGTGCCAGCAGCTTAGTGGCTCCAGTCACAGATACGCAGTATTTT. Amino acid sequence: CASSLVAPVTDTQYF.

V gene TRBV6-5 combines with J gene TRBJ1-2, with TRBD1 matching over 10 bases. This CDR3 contains 13 residues. Germline CDR1 is MNHEY and CDR2 is SVGAGI. The ends lost 5 bases at V and 6 bases at J; junction bases unmatched: 3. This CDR3 is CASSTGTGDGYTF. The DNA of the CDR3 is TGTGCCAGCAGTACCGGGACAGGGGATGGCTACACCTTC.

CDR3 DNA: TGTGCCAGCAGTTCGGGCCTCGCTGGACAGGGAAGGACCGGGGAGCTGTTTTTT. As protein: CASSSGLAGQGRTGELFF. The rearrangement uses TRBV28 and TRBJ2-2; TRBD1 matches 8 bases. V lost 4 bases and J lost 5; bases outside the gene matches: 15. In germline, CDR1 is MDHEN, CDR2 SYDVKM. The CDR3 consists of 18 residues. Based on the CDR3 plus reference TRBV28 and TRBJ2-2, the full variable domain is DVKVTQSSRYLVKRTGEKVFLECVQDMDHENMFWYRQDPGLGLRLIYFSYDVKMKEKGDIPEGYSVSREKKERFSLILESASTNQTSMYLCASSSGLAGQGRTGELFFGEGSRLTVL.

The rearrangement uses TRBV5-4 and TRBJ2-5; 9 positions match TRBD2. This CDR3 region has 14 residues. Germline CDR1 SGHNT, CDR2 YYREEE (reference sequence). V gave up 4 bases and J gave up 5 bases; unmatched junction bases: 6. In nucleotides, the CDR3 is TGTGCCAGCAGCGCGGGGGGGGTAGGGGAGACCCAGTACTTC. This encodes CASSAGGVGETQYF.

V usage is TRBV4-1 and J usage is TRBJ2-5, with 9 bases that match TRBD2. The V gene end was trimmed by 2 bases and the J gene end by 1 base; junction bases not matched to a gene: 2. This CDR3 has 15 amino acids. CDR1 MGHRA and CDR2 YSYEKL come from the germline V gene. CDR3 residues: CASSQRRGGQETQYF. The DNA of the CDR3 is TGCGCCAGCAGCCAAAGGCGGGGGGGCCAAGAGACCCAGTACTTC.

V and J are TRBV19 and TRBJ1-5, with TRBD1 matching 8 bases. V shed 5 bases, J shed 2 bases, and the junction held 8 bases outside the gene matches. This CDR3 contains 16 residues. Germline V lookup: CDR1 LNHDA, CDR2 SQIVND (reference sequence). Here the CDR3 DNA reads TGTGCCAGTAGTCCCGGGGACAGGCGTGGCAATCAGCCCCAGCATTTT. Its protein product is CASSPGDRRGNQPQHF.

The chain carries TRBV5-8 and TRBJ1-6; possible D gene TRBD1, 6 bases. Germline V gene lookup returns CDR1 SGHTS and CDR2 YDEGEE. V was cut by 7 bases and J by 2 bases, with 16 bases left in between. CDR3 length: 16 amino acids. Here the CDR3 reads CASGVGGNPYNSPLHF. Here the CDR3 DNA reads TGTGCCAGCGGGGTAGGGGGAAACCCCTATAATTCACCCCTCCACTTT.

The chain is built from TRBV25-1 and TRBJ2-2; 10 nucleotides line up with TRBD1. CDR1 is MGHDK, CDR2 SYGVNS, per germline. The trim removed 4 bases at V and 5 bases at J, leaving 4 bases unmatched. The length of the CDR3 is 15 residues. This CDR3 reads CASSGDRGVTGELFF. The CDR3 region has the DNA TGTGCCAGCAGTGGGGACAGGGGTGTTACCGGGGAGCTGTTTTTT.

V and J are TRBV29-1 and TRBJ2-1; 7 bases map to TRBD1. The CDR3 has 12 residues. Germline V gene lookup returns CDR1 SQVTM and CDR2 ANQGSEA. V trimming: 7 bases; J trimming: 3 bases; junction bases outside the gene matches: 3. The CDR3 DNA sequence: TGCAGCGGGGGACAGATCTACAATGAGCAGTTCTTC. It encodes CSGGQIYNEQFF.

The CDR3 DNA follows: TGTGCCAGCACCAGAGGGGGGACAGGGGGCTGCGAGCAGTACGTC. Its translation is CASTRGGTGGCEQYV. The V call is TRBV6-9, the J call TRBJ2-7; 12 nucleotides line up with TRBD1. CDR3 size: 15 residues. Germline CDR1 and CDR2: MNHGY and SVAAGI. V shed 7 bases and J 6 bases; nucleotides not matched to a gene: 10.

By its share, this clone is medium-sized. The chain recombines TRBV19 with TRBJ2-5; 7 bases line up with TRBD1. The CDR3 length is 14 residues. V dropped 5 bases and J dropped 5; count of bases not matched to a gene: 8. Germline CDR1 LNHDA, CDR2 SQIVND (reference sequence). Here the CDR3 reads CASSGNRGFETQYF. DNA of the CDR3: TGTGCCAGTAGTGGGAACAGGGGATTCGAGACCCAGTACTTC.

The V call is TRBV3-1 (or the pseudogene TRBV3-2), the J call TRBJ1-2, with 7 bases that match TRBD1. V was clipped by 6 bases and J by 6 bases; unmatched bases: 7. The CDR3 runs to 13 residues. Germline-derived CDR1 and CDR2 are LGHDT and YNNKEL (reference sequence). The CDR3 DNA is TGTGCCAGCAGTACCCAGGGGGTGAATGGCTACACCTTC. This codes for CASSTQGVNGYTF.

The CDR3 here is CASSLAGGYNEQFF. CDR3 in DNA: TGTGCCAGCAGCTTAGCGGGGGGCTACAATGAGCAGTTCTTC. The chain recombines TRBV11-3 with TRBJ2-1; 7 bases are a match to TRBD2. Germline lookup yields CDR1 SGHNT and CDR2 YENEEA. The CDR3 is 14 amino acids. The ends lost 1 base at V and 3 bases at J; junction bases unmatched: 0.

J is TRBJ2-7 and V is TRBV27; 9 bases match TRBD2. V trimming: 6 bases; J trimming: 4 bases; junction bases outside the gene matches: 7. Germline lookup yields CDR1 MNHEY and CDR2 SMNVEV (reference sequence). CDR3 length equals 14 residues. The chain's CDR3 is CASRGGGAVYEQYF. CDR3 nucleotides: TGTGCCAGCAGAGGCGGGGGGGCCGTATACGAGCAGTACTTC.

The rearrangement links TRBV19 to TRBJ2-7; 12 nucleotides align to TRBD2. With 5 bases clipped from V and 6 bases from J, the junction kept 5 bases outside the gene matches. The CDR3 runs to 14 residues. CDR1 is LNHDA, CDR2 SQIVND, per germline (reference sequence). The CDR3 protein is CASSVTSGSFEQYF. DNA for the CDR3: TGTGCCAGTAGTGTGACTAGCGGGAGTTTCGAGCAGTACTTC.

The chain uses TRBV5-1 and TRBJ2-2, with 10 bases aligning to TRBD1. Germline lookup yields CDR1 SGHRS and CDR2 YFSETQ. V dropped 8 bases and J dropped 7; count of bases not matched to a gene: 8. The CDR3 extends over 14 amino acids. The CDR3 DNA reads TGCGCCAGTCACCGGGACAGGGGTGGCGGGGAGCTGTTTTTT. This gives the protein CASHRDRGGGELFF.

A few counts support this clone. The gene calls are TRBV10-3 and TRBJ1-1; TRBD1 is a possible D gene (5 bases). Germline values: CDR1 ENHRY, CDR2 SYGVKD. Trimming removed 4 bases from V and 4 bases from J, with 25 bases in between. The CDR3 is 18 amino acids. CDR3: CAISATSLQQVTGTEAFF. The CDR3 DNA sequence: TGTGCCATCAGTGCGACCAGCCTACAACAGGTAACGGGCACTGAAGCTTTCTTT.

This chain joins TRBV2 and TRBJ1-3; TRBD1 aligns across 7 bases. The J segment lost 3 bases and the V segment lost 6 bases, leaving 17 bases of the junction unmatched. The CDR3 is 18 residues long. The germline CDR1 and CDR2 sequences are SNHLY and FYNNEI. Here the CDR3 reads CASSITQDRFSVGNTIYF. Here the CDR3 DNA reads TGTGCCAGCAGCATAACCCAGGACAGGTTTTCGGTTGGAAACACCATATATTTT.